The next 6 T cell receptor beta chains were all read from a single sample in a study of cytomegalovirus exposure and HLA in healthy donors. Researchers ran the PCR with 60 Vbeta and 13 Jbeta primers. Sequencing was performed with immunoSEQ multiplex PCR; in TCRdb, only in-frame clones are kept and a portion is missing. Here the sample spans 55,000 to 80,000 clones, approximately 78% being singletons. Material for sequencing was PBMCs. The source of these receptors is a man between 18 and 29 years old in good health and CMV-seronegative.

The chain recombines TRBV7-9 with TRBJ2-2; 11 nucleotides match TRBD2. The CDR3 runs to 16 residues. In germline, CDR1 is SEHNR, CDR2 FQNEAQ (reference sequence). The V and J ends lost 4 bases and 4 bases, in that order; junction bases with no gene match: 5. CDR3 bases: TGTGCCAGCAGCTCCCCGACTAGCGGGGTCACCGGGGAGCTGTTTTTT. It codes for CASSSPTSGVTGELFF.

The chain links TRBV28 to TRBJ1-4; 11 bases are a match to TRBD1. The CDR3 length is 15 residues. Per germline, CDR1 MDHEN and CDR2 SYDVKM. The V gene end was trimmed by 3 bases and the J gene end by 7 bases; junction bases not matched to a gene: 4. CDR3 sequence: CASSFGDRGVEKLFF. CDR3 bases: TGTGCCAGCAGTTTCGGGGACAGGGGGGTTGAAAAACTGTTTTTT.

This clone was seen a single time. This rearrangement joins TRBV14 to TRBJ1-1, with 7 bases matching TRBD1. With V trimmed by 2 bases and J by 2 bases, 5 bases remained unmatched. The CDR3 consists of 15 residues. CDR1 and CDR2 (germline): SGHDN, FVKESK. The CDR3 spells CASSQTGAPNTEAFF. The CDR3 DNA is TGTGCCAGCAGCCAAACAGGGGCCCCTAACACTGAAGCTTTCTTT. The full variable domain, rest sourced from reference TRBV14 and TRBJ1-1, is EAGVTQFPSHSVIEKGQTVTLRCDPISGHDNLYWYRRVMGKEIKFLLHFVKESKQDESGMPNNRFLAERTGGTYSTLKVQPAELEDSGVYFCASSQTGAPNTEAFFGQGTRLTVV.

The chain combines TRBV5-1 with TRBJ2-1; 11 positions agree with TRBD2. CDR3 size: 17 residues. Germline loops: CDR1 SGHRS, CDR2 YFSETQ. After removal of 4 bases from V and 5 bases from J, the junction contained 11 bases not matched to a gene. In DNA form, the CDR3 reads TGCGCCAGCAGCCCAACTCGACTAGCGGGATATGACAATGAGCAGTTCTTC. It specifies CASSPTRLAGYDNEQFF.

The chain is built from TRBV6-6 and TRBJ2-7, with 8 bases matching TRBD1. CDR1 is MNHNY and CDR2 is SVGAGI in the germline V gene (reference sequence). V shed 2 bases, J shed 3 bases, and the junction held 9 bases outside the gene matches. The CDR3 has 16 amino acids. CDR3 sequence reads: CASSYGTGANFYEQYF. DNA of the CDR3: TGTGCCAGCAGTTACGGGACAGGCGCCAATTTCTACGAGCAGTACTTC.

The CDR3: CASSIGQGAADTQYF. For the CDR3, the DNA is TGTGCCAGCAGCATAGGTCAGGGGGCAGCAGATACGCAGTATTTT. This chain joins TRBV7-2 and TRBJ2-3, with 8 bases aligning to TRBD1. Germline V gives CDR1 SGHTA, CDR2 FQGNSA. J lost 4 bases, V lost 5 bases, and 8 bases had no gene match. This CDR3 has 15 amino acids. Based on the CDR3 plus reference TRBV7-2 and TRBJ2-3, the full variable domain is GAGVSQSPSNKVTEKGKDVELRCDPISGHTALYWYRQSLGQGLEFLIYFQGNSAPDKSGLPSDRFSAERTGGSVSTLTIQRTQQEDSAVYLCASSIGQGAADTQYFGPGTRLTVL.